The 2 T cell receptor beta chains reported below all come from one sample, sequenced in a study of early T cells in non-severe SARS-CoV-2 infection. TCRdb used MiXCR to reprocess the 5' RACE reads, holding one entry per CDR3 protein. Of over 95,000 distinct CDR3 sequences in the sample, roughly 15% were seen once. Sequencing was performed on whole blood. These receptors were collected from an adult who was a healthcare worker with PCR-confirmed SARS-CoV-2 infection or an uninfected control (not recorded which).

This chain uses TRBV28 with TRBJ2-5, with 8 bases aligning to TRBD2. Germline V CDR1 and CDR2: MDHEN, SYDVKM. The CDR3 loop spans 14 amino acids. Trimming at V came to 6 bases and at J to 4 bases, leaving 7 bases not matched to a gene. The CDR3 is CASSQSGSRETQYF. CDR3 nucleotides: TGTGCCAGCAGCCAGAGCGGGAGTAGAGAGACCCAGTACTTC.

This clonotype occurred many times. The chain employs TRBV7-9 and TRBJ2-1; 7 bases are shared with TRBD1. Per the germline V gene, CDR1 is SEHNR and CDR2 is FQNEAQ (reference sequence). The CDR3 is 15 amino acids. With 5 bases clipped from V and 8 bases from J, the junction kept 12 bases outside the gene matches. The CDR3 protein is CASSPLKGAGYEQFF. The CDR3 DNA follows: TGTGCCAGCAGCCCTTTGAAGGGGGCAGGTTATGAGCAGTTCTTC.